This T cell receptor (beta chain) is from a study of PD-1 blockade in classical Hodgkin lymphoma. Points from the study as a whole: Repertoire differences have undefined causes, possibly disease activity or prior therapy.

J gave up 5 bases and V 4 bases, and 4 bases lay outside the gene matches. CDR3 length: 14 residues. Germline assignment: CDR1 MNHNS and CDR2 SASEGT. About this clone: As yet, its antigen is unknown.

The time point is: cycle 4 day 1 (C4D1), after 5 to 7 weeks of nivolumab. All patients relapsed after autologous stem cell transplantation, and brentuximab vedotin exposure varied. TCRdb keeps only in-frame clones here, not all; method: immunoSEQ multiplex PCR. The table has tens of thousands of clones, over 75% seen once; the top ten hold 15% to 20%. The V and J genes are TRBV6-1 and TRBJ1-2, with 10 bases matching TRBD1. The TCR originated in a human donor with classical Hodgkin lymphoma. The input for sequencing was peripheral blood mononuclear cells (PBMCs), taken before the fourth cycle of nivolumab. CDR3 DNA: TGTGCCAGCAGTGTTTGGACAGGGGGATATGGCTACACCTTC. Protein: CASSVWTGGYGYTF.